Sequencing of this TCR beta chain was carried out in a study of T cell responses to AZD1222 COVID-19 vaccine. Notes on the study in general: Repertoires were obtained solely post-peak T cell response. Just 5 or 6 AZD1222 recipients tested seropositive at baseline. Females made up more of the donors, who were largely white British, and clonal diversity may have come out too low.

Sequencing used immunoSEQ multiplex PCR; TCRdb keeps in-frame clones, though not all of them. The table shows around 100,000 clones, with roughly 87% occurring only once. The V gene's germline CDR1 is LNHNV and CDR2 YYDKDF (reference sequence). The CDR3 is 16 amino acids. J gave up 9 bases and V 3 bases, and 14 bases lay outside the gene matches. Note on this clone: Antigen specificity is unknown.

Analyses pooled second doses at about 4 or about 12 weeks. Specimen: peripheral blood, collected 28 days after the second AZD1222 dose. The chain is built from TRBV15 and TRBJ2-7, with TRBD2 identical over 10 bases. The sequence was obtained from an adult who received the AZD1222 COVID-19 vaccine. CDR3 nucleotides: TGTGCCACCAGCAGCCTGGGGCTAGCGGGAGTGAAAGTGCAGTACTTC. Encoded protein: CATSSLGLAGVKVQYF.